The 9 T cell receptor beta chains below were found in one sample sequenced in a study of blood T cell repertoires in COVID-19 (dated by TCRdb to the early 2020s). The library came from the immunoSEQ multiplex PCR assay. TCRdb holds this immuneACCESS table with in-frame rearrangements only. Some clones are missing; in checked studies, unresolved V genes explain under half, and the rest has no known cause. This sample lists approximately 250,000 clones; 85% to 90% were detected once. Around 4% of the sample comes from the top ten. The sequencing sample was made of PBMCs or T cells enriched from blood (not recorded which). These receptors came from a woman aged 25 to 39 who had recovered from COVID-19.

The count of this clone is one. The chain recombines TRBV27 with TRBJ2-7, with 7 bases identical to TRBD1. CDR1 is MNHEY, CDR2 SMNVEV, per germline (reference sequence). CDR3 size: 13 residues. V was clipped by 6 bases and J by 6 bases; unmatched bases: 8. CDR3 DNA: TGTGCCAGCAGCATAGGGGGCAGTAGCGAGCAGTACTTC. This codes for CASSIGGSSEQYF.

The CDR3 is CASSALFVGGKDTQYF. For the CDR3, the DNA is TGTGCCAGCAGCGCACTTTTCGTGGGAGGAAAAGATACGCAGTATTTT. V and J are TRBV7-6 and TRBJ2-3; maybe TRBD2 (6 bases). This CDR3 has 16 residues. V lost 5 bases and J 5 bases, leaving 20 bases between the germline ends. Per germline, CDR1 SGHVS and CDR2 FNYEAQ.

The chain recombines TRBV29-1 with TRBJ2-2, with D hard to call. Trimming removed 7 bases from V and 0 bases from J, with 9 bases in between. Per germline, CDR1 SQVTM and CDR2 ANQGSEA. The CDR3 is 13 amino acids. CDR3 loop: CSADTSNTGELFF. The CDR3, as DNA: TGCAGCGCCGACACTTCGAACACCGGGGAGCTGTTTTTT.

The rearrangement joins TRBV4-1 to TRBJ2-4, with TRBD2 matching over 14 bases. V was pared by 1 base and J by 8 bases, with 4 bases of the junction left unmatched. Germline CDR1 reads MGHRA; CDR2 reads YSYEKL. The CDR3 is 16 amino acids. The DNA for the CDR3 is TGCGCCAGCAGCCAAGGACTAGCGGGAGGGAGGGACATTCAGTACTTC. Its translation: CASSQGLAGGRDIQYF.

The chain has TRBV7-2 and TRBJ1-1; D not certain. The CDR3 length is 13 residues. Deletions cut 4 bases from V and 7 bases from J, with 13 bases between. Germline V gene sequence: CDR1 SGHTA, CDR2 FQGNSA. The CDR3 sequence is CASSSYGSVEAFF. The CDR3, as DNA: TGTGCCAGCAGCTCCTACGGGAGCGTTGAAGCTTTCTTT.

The chain couples TRBV27 to TRBJ2-1; 10 bases map to TRBD2. Germline V lookup: CDR1 MNHEY, CDR2 SMNVEV (reference sequence). With 2 bases clipped from V and 6 bases from J, the junction kept 13 bases outside the gene matches. The CDR3 has 18 residues. CDR3 coding DNA: TGTGCCAGCAGTTTAAAGTTCGGAGGTAGCGGGAGGATCAATGAGCAGTTCTTC. Encoded protein: CASSLKFGGSGRINEQFF.

This clone was recorded only once. The rearrangement joins TRBV9 to TRBJ2-3; D is perhaps TRBD2 (7 bases). CDR3 length: 16 amino acids. Germline V gene lookup returns CDR1 SGDLS and CDR2 YYNGEE. Deletions cut 0 bases from V and 2 bases from J, with 13 bases between. The CDR3 region is CASSVDAGAVTDTQYF. In nucleotides, the CDR3 is TGTGCCAGCAGCGTAGACGCGGGGGCAGTCACAGATACGCAGTATTTT.

This rearrangement joins TRBV28 to TRBJ1-3, with D possibly TRBD1 on 5 matching bases. V lost 6 bases, J lost 0 bases, and 15 bases lay in between. This CDR3 has 16 amino acids. Germline V gene sequence: CDR1 MDHEN, CDR2 SYDVKM. The CDR3 sequence: CASRRRGGFSGNTIYF. The CDR3 bases are TGTGCCAGCAGACGACGGGGGGGATTCTCTGGAAACACCATATATTTT.

This chain joins TRBV4-3 and TRBJ1-4; D not resolved. The germline V gene has CDR1 LGHNA and CDR2 YSLEER. The CDR3 length is 16 residues. Trimming removed 4 bases from V and 8 bases from J, with 20 bases in between. This CDR3 reads CASSRRPGGQQEKLFF. The CDR3 DNA follows: TGCGCCAGCAGCCGAAGACCCGGCGGGCAGCAGGAAAAACTGTTTTTT.